Presented here are 20 T cell receptor beta chains from one specimen sequenced in a study of cytomegalovirus exposure and HLA in healthy donors. Amplification used 60 Vbeta primers and 13 Jbeta primers. Sequencing was performed with immunoSEQ multiplex PCR; in TCRdb, only in-frame clones are kept and a portion is missing. The sample has 200,000 to 300,000 clones; 84% are singletons. Sequenced: PBMCs. All receptors derive from a woman between 40 and 55 years old in good health and CMV-seropositive.

The chain combines TRBV27 with TRBJ1-5, with 9 nucleotides matching TRBD1. The germline gives CDR1 MNHEY, CDR2 SMNVEV (reference sequence). The CDR3 consists of 13 residues. Unmatched junction bases numbered 1, after V lost 8 bases and J lost 2 bases. Here the CDR3 reads CASRTGGNQPQHF. The CDR3 DNA follows: TGTGCCAGCCGGACAGGGGGCAATCAGCCCCAGCATTTT.

The chain is built from TRBV7-3 and TRBJ2-1; 7 bases are a match to TRBD2. The CDR3 is 15 residues long. Germline values: CDR1 SGHTA, CDR2 FQGTGA. Trimming removed 7 bases from V and 3 bases from J; junction bases left unmatched: 9. This CDR3 is CASTEGRGGYNEQFF. Here the CDR3 DNA reads TGTGCCAGCACCGAGGGGAGGGGAGGCTACAATGAGCAGTTCTTC.

J is TRBJ1-1 and V is TRBV10-3; 7 bases match TRBD1. CDR1 is ENHRY and CDR2 is SYGVKD in the germline V gene. Germline trimming cut 4 bases from V and 0 bases from J; bases unmatched to any gene: 5. The CDR3 loop spans 15 amino acids. The CDR3 reads CAISARTGMNTEAFF. The CDR3 DNA reads as TGTGCCATCAGTGCGAGGACAGGAATGAACACTGAAGCTTTCTTT.

The genes are TRBV19 and TRBJ2-5, with 8 bases aligning to TRBD1. V shed 5 bases and J 1 base; nucleotides not matched to a gene: 9. The CDR3 spans 16 residues. Germline values: CDR1 LNHDA, CDR2 SQIVND (reference sequence). The CDR3 spells CASSPRTGLTQETQYF. The CDR3 coding sequence is TGTGCCAGTAGTCCTAGGACAGGGTTGACCCAAGAGACCCAGTACTTC.

This clone has more than one count but fewer than ten. Different DNA sequences within this sample yield the same CDR3. V usage is TRBV19 and J usage is TRBJ1-4; 11 positions match TRBD1. The CDR3 is 16 residues long. V dropped 4 bases and J dropped 0; count of bases not matched to a gene: 1. CDR1 and CDR2 (germline): LNHDA, SQIVND (reference sequence). The CDR3 DNA follows: TGTGCCAGTAGTACGGGACAGGGGGCAACTAATGAAAAACTGTTTTTT. Its translation: CASSTGQGATNEKLFF.

The CDR3 is CASRPLGWEDRSYNEQFF. The DNA for the CDR3 is TGCGCCAGCAGGCCCTTGGGGTGGGAGGACCGGTCCTACAATGAGCAGTTCTTC. The rearrangement joins TRBV23-1 to TRBJ2-1; possible D gene TRBD2, 6 bases. TRBV23-1 is an ORF; its function is uncertain. V was trimmed by 6 bases and J by 1 base, leaving 22 bases between them. The CDR3 consists of 18 residues.

The chain joins TRBV18 to TRBJ1-2, with a tentative D call TRBD1 (6 bases). The length of the CDR3 is 14 residues. The V gene lost 3 bases and the J gene lost 6 bases, with 14 bases spanning the gap. Germline values: CDR1 KGHSH, CDR2 LQKENI. CDR3 residues: CASSPSGAVDGYTF. In DNA form, the CDR3 reads TGTGCCAGCTCACCTTCAGGGGCGGTAGATGGCTACACCTTC.

The genes are TRBV7-2 and TRBJ1-2; the D gene is possibly TRBD1 (5 bases). Per the germline V gene, CDR1 is SGHTA and CDR2 is FQGNSA. This CDR3 comprises 13 residues. The germline V and J ends were trimmed by 1 base and 8 bases, with 11 bases remaining between them. In DNA, the CDR3 is TGTGCCAGCAGCTTAGGGCAGGGAGGAGGCTACACCTTC. Amino acid sequence: CASSLGQGGGYTF.

The CDR3 DNA sequence: TGTGCCAGCTCCCCATACGGACAGGGGCGTGAAAAACTGTTTTTT. Protein sequence: CASSPYGQGREKLFF. J is TRBJ1-4 and V is TRBV18; 9 nucleotides line up with TRBD1. The V and J ends lost 6 bases and 7 bases, in that order; junction bases with no gene match: 9. There are 15 residues in the CDR3. Germline V gene lookup returns CDR1 KGHSH and CDR2 LQKENI.

The chain recombines TRBV27 with TRBJ2-7, with TRBD1 matching over 11 bases. The V gene's germline CDR1 is MNHEY and CDR2 SMNVEV (reference sequence). The CDR3 contains 15 residues. V was pared by 6 bases and J by 5 bases, with 9 bases of the junction left unmatched. The CDR3 DNA follows: TGTGCCAGCAGAAGCAGGGACAGGGGGATCGACGAGCAGTACTTC. Translation gives CASRSRDRGIDEQYF.

V and J are TRBV30 and TRBJ2-3, with 14 positions matching TRBD2. This CDR3 is built from 17 residues. Germline CDR1 GTSNPN, CDR2 SVGIG (reference sequence). Trimming at V came to 5 bases and at J to 3 bases, leaving 10 bases not matched to a gene. The CDR3 loop is CAWQGLAGESGTDTQYF. In nucleotides, the CDR3 is TGTGCCTGGCAGGGACTAGCGGGAGAAAGTGGTACAGATACGCAGTATTTT.

The sample holds one count of this clone. This chain connects TRBV28 to TRBJ2-3; 11 positions agree with TRBD1. The ends lost 4 bases at V and 1 base at J; junction bases unmatched: 4. Per the germline V gene, CDR1 is MDHEN and CDR2 is SYDVKM. The CDR3 spans 16 residues. The CDR3 DNA reads TGTGCCAGCAGTTCGGGGACAGGGGGGGGCACAGATACGCAGTATTTT. The encoded protein is CASSSGTGGGTDTQYF.

This sequence joins TRBV7-3 and TRBJ2-2; the match to TRBD2 covers 7 bases. The CDR3 sequence is 18 residues long. Germline CDR1 SGHTA, CDR2 FQGTGA. V lost 7 bases, J lost 0 bases, and 14 bases stayed unmatched. The CDR3 loop reads CASISPPLGGANTGELFF. Written as DNA, the CDR3 is TGTGCCAGCATTTCTCCTCCTTTGGGAGGGGCGAACACCGGGGAGCTGTTTTTT.

The chain employs TRBV10-3 and TRBJ1-1, with a tentative D call TRBD1 (6 bases). Trimming removed 10 bases from V and 0 bases from J, with 12 bases in between. The CDR3 runs 13 residues. Germline V gene data show CDR1 as ENHRY and CDR2 as SYGVKD. CDR3 bases: TGTGCCAGCACAGGGTCCATGAACACTGAAGCTTTCTTT. Protein product: CASTGSMNTEAFF.

V and J are TRBV5-1 and TRBJ2-1, with 9 bases aligning to TRBD1. J was trimmed by 9 bases and V by 4 bases; bases with no gene match: 5. Germline CDR1 is SGHRS and CDR2 is YFSETQ. The length of the CDR3 is 13 residues. The CDR3 nucleotides are TGCGCCAGCAGCGTACAGGGGGCCGGTGAGCAGTTCTTC. Protein: CASSVQGAGEQFF.

V is TRBV15 and J is TRBJ2-5; 9 nucleotides match TRBD1. The J segment lost 5 bases and the V segment lost 5 bases, leaving 12 bases of the junction unmatched. Per the germline V gene, CDR1 is LNHNV and CDR2 is YYDKDF (reference sequence). CDR3 length equals 16 residues. The CDR3 sequence is CATSLGHGTGMETQYF. CDR3 in DNA: TGTGCCACCAGCCTTGGCCACGGGACAGGGATGGAGACCCAGTACTTC.

This clone came up a few times. The gene calls are TRBV13 and TRBJ2-3; 12 nucleotides align to TRBD2. The CDR3 is 18 residues long. The J segment lost 0 bases and the V segment lost 6 bases, leaving 10 bases of the junction unmatched. Per the germline V gene, CDR1 is PRHDT and CDR2 is FYEKMQ (reference sequence). The CDR3 loop reads CASSKGLAGGRSTDTQYF. CDR3 sequence (DNA): TGTGCCAGCAGTAAAGGGCTAGCGGGAGGGCGGAGCACAGATACGCAGTATTTT. The variable domain in full, completed from reference TRBV13 and TRBJ2-3, reads AAGVIQSPRHLIKEKRETATLKCYPIPRHDTVYWYQQGPGQDPQFLISFYEKMQSDKGSIPDRFSAQQFSDYHSELNMSSLELGDSALYFCASSKGLAGGRSTDTQYFGPGTRLTVL.

This clone has just a few counts. The chain carries TRBV9 and TRBJ1-1; 7 bases are shared with TRBD1. CDR1 is SGDLS and CDR2 is YYNGEE in the germline V gene. Trimming removed 4 bases from V and 5 bases from J; junction bases left unmatched: 11. The CDR3 is 15 amino acids. CDR3 bases: TGTGCCAGCAGCCCACTCCCGGGACAGCGGACTGAAGCTTTCTTT. Its protein product is CASSPLPGQRTEAFF.

J is TRBJ1-1 and V is TRBV7-2, with D possibly TRBD1 on 5 matching bases. The germline V and J ends were trimmed by 5 bases and 6 bases, with 16 bases remaining between them. The CDR3 covers 14 residues. The germline CDR1 and CDR2 sequences are SGHTA and FQGNSA. Here the CDR3 DNA reads TGTGCCAGCAGCCCCCTGGGGGGGAGTCCTGAAGCTTTCTTT. The encoded protein is CASSPLGGSPEAFF.

This chain joins TRBV7-3 and TRBJ2-1, with TRBD2 identical over 12 bases. Unmatched junction bases numbered 8, after V lost 5 bases and J lost 6 bases. The CDR3 totals 16 residues. Looked up from germline, CDR1 is SGHTA and CDR2 is FQGTGA. CDR3 DNA sequence: TGTGCCAGCAGCACAGCTAGCGGGAGGGCCGCCAATGAGCAGTTCTTC. It yields the protein CASSTASGRAANEQFF. Combining the CDR3 with reference TRBV7-3 and TRBJ2-1 gives the whole variable domain GAGVSQTPSNKVTEKGKYVELRCDPISGHTALYWYRQSLGQGPEFLIYFQGTGAADDSGLPNDRFFAVRPEGSVSTLKIQRTERGDSAVYLCASSTASGRAANEQFFGPGTRLTVL.